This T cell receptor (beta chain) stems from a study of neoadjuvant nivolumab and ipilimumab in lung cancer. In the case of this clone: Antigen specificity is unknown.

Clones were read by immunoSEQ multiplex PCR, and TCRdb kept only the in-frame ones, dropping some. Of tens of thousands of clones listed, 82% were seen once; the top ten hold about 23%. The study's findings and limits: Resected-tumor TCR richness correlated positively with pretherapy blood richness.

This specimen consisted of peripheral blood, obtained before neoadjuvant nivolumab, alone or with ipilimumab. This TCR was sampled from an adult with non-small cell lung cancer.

CDR3 DNA sequence: TGCAGCGTTGAAGGACGGCTCTACGAGCAGTACTTC. It specifies CSVEGRLYEQYF. The J gene is TRBJ2-7, the V gene TRBV29-1, with no clear D. The V gene's germline CDR1 is SQVTM and CDR2 ANQGSEA. The V and J ends lost 1 base and 3 bases respectively, with 7 bases between them. This CDR3 region has 12 residues.